A selection of T cell receptor beta chains follows, all from one sample in a study of cytomegalovirus exposure and HLA in healthy donors. Assay used: immunoSEQ multiplex PCR; TCRdb lists only in-frame clones, some missing. The sample lists roughly 84,000 clones, approximately 80% seen once, with over 10% in the top ten. The sample consisted of PBMCs. The receptor set was obtained from a human donor in good health. CDR3s include the opening cysteine and the closing phenylalanine or tryptophan. The D gene is left open where the match is weak. Clone size is given for some rows only: seen once, a few or many times, or a class if the clone is expanded.

>once|TRBV7-2|TRBJ2-7|TRBD2
TGTGCCAGCAGCTTAGCGCGGGAGACCTACGAGCAGTACTTC
CASSLARETYEQYF
>NA|TRBV20-1|TRBJ1-1|NA
TGCAGTGCTAGCGAACAGGGCGAAGCTTTCTTT
CSASEQGEAFF
>NA|TRBV5-5|TRBJ2-1|TRBD2
TGTGCCAGCAGCTCCGGACTAGCCAATGAGCAGTTCTTC
CASSSGLANEQFF
>few|TRBV7-9|TRBJ1-1|NA
TGTGCCAGCAGGGGAGTGAACACTGAAGCTTTCTTT
CASRGVNTEAFF
>NA|TRBV6-6|TRBJ1-2|NA
TGTGCCAGCAGTTACTCGGAGTACAACTATGGCTACACCTTC
CASSYSEYNYGYTF
>NA|TRBV6-1|TRBJ1-5|NA
TGTGCCAGCACCCACTCGCGGGATCAGCCCCAGCATTTT
CASTHSRDQPQHF
>NA|TRBV13|TRBJ2-7|TRBD1
TGTGCCAGCAGCTTGGGACAGGCTTATTCCTACGAGCAGTACTTC
CASSLGQAYSYEQYF
>NA|TRBV5-1|TRBJ1-2|TRBD1
TGCGCCAGCAGCGGGACAGGGGGAATTGGGTATGGCTACACCTTC
CASSGTGGIGYGYTF
>NA|TRBV7-8|TRBJ1-4|NA
TGTGCCAGCAGCTTAGCGCGGGAGGGTCGGAGTGAAAAACTGTTTTTT
CASSLAREGRSEKLFF
>NA|TRBV6-6|TRBJ2-5|TRBD2
TGTGCCAGCAGTATTCCGACTAGCGGGGCTGAGACCCAGTACTTC
CASSIPTSGAETQYF
>NA|TRBV10-2|TRBJ2-7|TRBD2
TGTGCCAGCAGTGGGGGGGGCTACGAGCAGTACTTC
CASSGGGYEQYF
>NA|TRBV15|TRBJ2-3|NA
TGTGCCACCAGCAGAGAGGGAGCCGGATGGACGGATACGCAGTATTTT
CATSREGAGWTDTQYF
>few|TRBV5-1|TRBJ2-2|TRBD2
TGCGCCAGCAGCCTTTGGACTAGCGGGGGAGGGGAGCTGTTTTTT
CASSLWTSGGGELFF
>NA|TRBV5-1|TRBJ2-2|TRBD1
TGCGCCAGCAGCTTCGGACAGGTGGCCACCGGGGAGCTGTTTTTT
CASSFGQVATGELFF
>NA|TRBV19|TRBJ2-2|NA
TGTGCCAGTAGTAGGAGTAACACCGGGGAGCTGTTTTTT
CASSRSNTGELFF
>NA|TRBV19|TRBJ1-1|TRBD1
TGTGCCAGTAGTATAGTCGCGGGACAGAATCCTGAAGCTTTCTTT
CASSIVAGQNPEAFF
>NA|TRBV21-1|TRBJ1-1|NA
TGTGCCAGCAGCAAAGGGCGGGAGGGAATCATGAACACTGAAGCTTTCTTT
CASSKGREGIMNTEAFF
>NA|TRBV5-6|TRBJ1-5|TRBD1
TGTGCCAGCAGCTTTGGACAGGACAATCAGCCCCAGCATTTT
CASSFGQDNQPQHF
>NA|TRBV5-1|TRBJ1-3|NA
TGCGCCAGCAGCGCCCACGAGCCACGGTCTGGAAACACCATATATTTT
CASSAHEPRSGNTIYF
>NA|TRBV2|TRBJ1-2|TRBD1
TGTGCCAGCAGTGAAGGGACAGGGGGCTATGGCTACACCTTC
CASSEGTGGYGYTF
>NA|TRBV13|TRBJ1-6|NA
TGTGCCAGCAGCTCGCAGACAGGCAATTCACCCCTCCACTTT
CASSSQTGNSPLHF
>once|TRBV5-1|TRBJ2-7|TRBD1
TGCGCCAGCAGCAAGACAGGGGCCTACGAGCAGTACTTC
CASSKTGAYEQYF
>NA|TRBV6-5|TRBJ1-1|NA
TGTGCCAGCAGTTACTATAGACAGGTGAACACTGAAGCTTTCTTT
CASSYYRQVNTEAFF
>NA|TRBV2|TRBJ2-3|NA
TGTGCCAGCGGGCCCACAGATACGCAGTATTTT
CASGPTDTQYF
>NA|TRBV5-6|TRBJ2-3|NA
TGTGCCAGCAGCTTTATAGATACGCAGTATTTT
CASSFIDTQYF
>NA|TRBV18|TRBJ1-2|NA
TGTGCCAGCTCACCCCCGGGGGGTGGCTACACCTTC
CASSPPGGGYTF
>NA|TRBV5-4|TRBJ2-3|TRBD1
TGTGCCAGCAGCTCCCGACAGGGAACAGATACGCAGTATTTT
CASSSRQGTDTQYF
>NA|TRBV6-1|TRBJ1-2|TRBD1
TGTGCCAGCCAGGGGGACAGGGGGCTGGACTATGGCTACACCTTC
CASQGDRGLDYGYTF
>NA|TRBV6-5|TRBJ1-5|NA
TGTGCACCAGAGGTTCCCCGAAATCAGCCCCAGCATTTT
CAPEVPRNQPQHF
>NA|TRBV18|TRBJ2-2|NA
TGTGCCAGCTCAGAGGGCGCCGGGGAGCTGTTTTTT
CASSEGAGELFF
>NA|TRBV7-2|TRBJ1-1|NA
TGTGCCAGCAGCTTAGCGCAAGGGAGGGCTGAAGCTTTCTTT
CASSLAQGRAEAFF
>NA|TRBV6-5|TRBJ2-1|NA
TGTGCCAGCAGTTACTCGAGAACTACCCTACTCAATGAGCAGTTCTTC
CASSYSRTTLLNEQFF
>NA|TRBV2|TRBJ2-3|TRBD2
TGTGCCAGCAGCGTACAGCGGGGGGGGAGCACAGATACGCAGTATTTT
CASSVQRGGSTDTQYF
>few|TRBV7-9|TRBJ2-2|TRBD2
TGTGCCAGCAGCTTAAGGACGGGAGGGCCGAGCACCGGGGAGCTGTTTTTT
CASSLRTGGPSTGELFF
>few|TRBV5-4|TRBJ1-1|NA
TGTGCCAGCAGCCGGGTCGGTGGGGAAGCTTTCTTT
CASSRVGGEAFF
>NA|TRBV6-5|TRBJ1-3|TRBD1
TGTGCCAGCAGTTTTGACAGGGGTGGAAACACCATATATTTT
CASSFDRGGNTIYF
>NA|TRBV7-9|TRBJ1-1|TRBD1
TGTGCCAGCAGCTCACTTCCGGGACAGGGACGGACTGAAGCTTTCTTT
CASSSLPGQGRTEAFF
>NA|TRBV6-5|TRBJ2-7|TRBD1
TGTGCCAGCAGACCCGGGACAGGGGGCTTCTACGAGCAGTACTTC
CASRPGTGGFYEQYF
>NA|TRBV29-1|TRBJ1-5|NA
TGCAGCGTTCGGTCGAGTAGCAATCAGCCCCAGCATTTT
CSVRSSSNQPQHF
>NA|TRBV6-5|TRBJ1-2|NA
TGTGCCAGCAGTTACTCGAAAGGCCGGGGTTACTATGGCTACCCCTTC
CASSYSKGRGYYGYPF
>NA|TRBV12-5|TRBJ1-3|NA
TGTGCTAGTGGTTTGGTACTAAGGTCTGGAAACACCATATATTTT
CASGLVLRSGNTIYF
>few|TRBV6-6|TRBJ1-5|NA
TGTGCCAGCACCAGACAGAGCAATCAGCCCCAGCATTTT
CASTRQSNQPQHF
>NA|TRBV29-1|TRBJ2-3|NA
TGCAGCGTTGAAGGTTCGACAGGAACCACAGATACGCAGTATTTT
CSVEGSTGTTDTQYF
>NA|TRBV2|TRBJ2-1|NA
TGTGCCATCATCTCCGGTAATGAGCAGTTCTTC
CAIISGNEQFF
>NA|TRBV9|TRBJ2-3|NA
TGTGCCAGCAGCGTAGGAGGTCAGATTACTAGCACAGATACGCAGTATTTT
CASSVGGQITSTDTQYF
>NA|TRBV2|TRBJ2-3|NA
TGTGCCAGCCTCCAGTCAGATACGCAGTATTTT
CASLQSDTQYF
>NA|TRBV7-2|TRBJ2-1|TRBD2
TGTGCCAGCAGCGGCCGACTAGCGGGGGGGCCCAATGAGCAGTTCTTC
CASSGRLAGGPNEQFF
>NA|TRBV19|TRBJ2-4|TRBD1
TGTGCCAGTAGGGACCACTCAGGGACAGAAAAAAACATTCAGTACTTC
CASRDHSGTEKNIQYF
>NA|TRBV5-4|TRBJ2-6|TRBD1
TGTGCCAGCAGCCTGGGACAGGGCGGGGCCAACGTCCTGACTTTC
CASSLGQGGANVLTF
>NA|TRBV15|TRBJ2-7|NA
TGTGCCACCAGCAGTTTTAACAAGGAGTCCTACGAGCAGTACTTC
CATSSFNKESYEQYF
>NA|TRBV5-1|TRBJ2-1|TRBD2
TGCGCCAGCAGCTTGGTACTAGCGGGGGGGCATCAGGAGCAGTTCTTC
CASSLVLAGGHQEQFF
>NA|TRBV5-1|TRBJ2-6|NA
TGCGCCAGCAGGTGGCAGTCTGGGGCCAACGTCCTGACTTTC
CASRWQSGANVLTF